This TCR beta chain was observed in a study of technical replicates of blood from a few donors. This clone has a single count. TCRdb keeps only in-frame clones here, not all; method: immunoSEQ multiplex PCR. Among under 100,000 clones listed, 80% to 90% were seen once. The CDR3 is 15 residues long. From germline, CDR1 is MNHNS and CDR2 SASEGT. V was cut by 4 bases and J by 1 base, with 13 bases left in between. This TCR came from a human donor in good health. Some clones in this sample may be carry-over from other donors' samples. Sequenced material: PBMCs. The gene calls are TRBV6-1 and TRBJ1-2, with a possible D match to TRBD1 (5 bases). The CDR3 loop is CASSALLGVNYGYTF. For the CDR3, the DNA is TGTGCCAGCAGTGCGCTTCTAGGGGTTAACTATGGCTACACCTTC.